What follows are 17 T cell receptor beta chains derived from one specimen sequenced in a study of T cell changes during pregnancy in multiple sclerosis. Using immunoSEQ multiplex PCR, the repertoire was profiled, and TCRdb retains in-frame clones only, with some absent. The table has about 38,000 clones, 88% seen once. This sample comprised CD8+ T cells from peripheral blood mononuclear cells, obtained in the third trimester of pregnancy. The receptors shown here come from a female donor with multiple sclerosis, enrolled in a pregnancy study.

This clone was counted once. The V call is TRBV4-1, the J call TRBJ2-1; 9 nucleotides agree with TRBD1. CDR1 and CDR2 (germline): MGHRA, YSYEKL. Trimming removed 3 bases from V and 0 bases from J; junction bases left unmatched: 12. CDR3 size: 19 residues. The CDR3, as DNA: TGCGCCAGCAGCCAGGTCTCCTACGGGACAGGGAGCTCCTACAATGAGCAGTTCTTC. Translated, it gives CASSQVSYGTGSSYNEQFF.

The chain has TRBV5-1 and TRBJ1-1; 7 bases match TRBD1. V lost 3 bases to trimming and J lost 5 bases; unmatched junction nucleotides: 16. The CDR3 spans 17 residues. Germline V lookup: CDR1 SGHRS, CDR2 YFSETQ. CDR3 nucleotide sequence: TGCGCCAGCAGCTCAAACAGGGGCGCCGGGTGGTGGACTGAAGCTTTCTTT. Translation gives CASSSNRGAGWWTEAFF.

This CDR3 is CASSHSGQGATDTQYF. The CDR3 bases are TGCGCCAGCAGCCACTCGGGACAGGGGGCGACAGATACGCAGTATTTT. The chain employs TRBV4-3 and TRBJ2-3, with 12 bases fitting TRBD1. Trimming took 3 bases from V and 3 from J; bases not matched to a gene: 4. The CDR3 is 16 residues long. Germline CDR1 and CDR2: LGHNA and YSLEER.

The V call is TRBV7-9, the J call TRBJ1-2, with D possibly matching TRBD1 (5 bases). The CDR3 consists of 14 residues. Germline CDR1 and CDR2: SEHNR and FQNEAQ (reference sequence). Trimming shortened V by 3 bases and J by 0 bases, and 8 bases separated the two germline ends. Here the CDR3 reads CASSFTGANYGYTF. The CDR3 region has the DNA TGTGCCAGCAGCTTCACAGGAGCTAACTATGGCTACACCTTC.

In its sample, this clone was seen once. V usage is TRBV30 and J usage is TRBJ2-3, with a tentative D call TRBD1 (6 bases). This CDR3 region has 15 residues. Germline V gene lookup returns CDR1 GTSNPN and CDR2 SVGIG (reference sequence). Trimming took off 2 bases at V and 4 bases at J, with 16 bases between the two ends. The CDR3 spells CAWSLGQGMADTQYF. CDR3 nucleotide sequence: TGTGCCTGGAGTCTAGGGCAGGGGATGGCAGATACGCAGTATTTT. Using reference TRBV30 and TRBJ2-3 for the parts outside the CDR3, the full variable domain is SQTIHQWPATLVQPVGSPLSLECTVEGTSNPNLYWYRQAAGRGLQLLFYSVGIGQISSEVPQNLSASRPQDRQFILSSKKLLLSDSGFYLCAWSLGQGMADTQYFGPGTRLTVL.

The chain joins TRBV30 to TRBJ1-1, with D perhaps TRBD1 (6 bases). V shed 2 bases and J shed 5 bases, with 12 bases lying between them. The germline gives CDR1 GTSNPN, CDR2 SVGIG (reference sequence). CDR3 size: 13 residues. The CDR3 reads CAWSWGRGTEAFF. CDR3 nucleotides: TGTGCCTGGAGTTGGGGGCGAGGGACTGAAGCTTTCTTT.

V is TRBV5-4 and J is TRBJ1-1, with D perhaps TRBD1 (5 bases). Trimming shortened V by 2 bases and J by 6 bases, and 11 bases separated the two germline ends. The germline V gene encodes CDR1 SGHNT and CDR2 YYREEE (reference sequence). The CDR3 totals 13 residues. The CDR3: CASSLGEHAEAFF. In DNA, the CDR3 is TGTGCCAGCAGCTTAGGGGAACACGCTGAAGCTTTCTTT.

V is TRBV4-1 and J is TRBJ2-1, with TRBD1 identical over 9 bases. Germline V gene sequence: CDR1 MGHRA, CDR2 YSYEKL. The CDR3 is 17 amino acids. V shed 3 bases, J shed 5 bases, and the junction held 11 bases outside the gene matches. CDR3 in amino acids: CASSHYRDRVGDNEQFF. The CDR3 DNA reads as TGCGCCAGCAGCCATTACCGGGACAGGGTTGGGGACAATGAGCAGTTCTTC.

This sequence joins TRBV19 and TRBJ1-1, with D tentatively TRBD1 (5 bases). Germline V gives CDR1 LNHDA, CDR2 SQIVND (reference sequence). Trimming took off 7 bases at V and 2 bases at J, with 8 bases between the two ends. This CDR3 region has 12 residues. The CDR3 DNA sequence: TGTGCCAGTACAGGGTTCAACACTGAAGCTTTCTTT. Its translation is CASTGFNTEAFF.

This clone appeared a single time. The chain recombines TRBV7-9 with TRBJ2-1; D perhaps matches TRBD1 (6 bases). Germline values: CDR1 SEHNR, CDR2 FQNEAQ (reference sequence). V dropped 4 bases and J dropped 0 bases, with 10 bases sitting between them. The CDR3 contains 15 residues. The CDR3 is CASSSGASSYNEQFF. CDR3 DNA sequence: TGTGCCAGCAGCTCAGGGGCAAGCTCCTACAATGAGCAGTTCTTC.

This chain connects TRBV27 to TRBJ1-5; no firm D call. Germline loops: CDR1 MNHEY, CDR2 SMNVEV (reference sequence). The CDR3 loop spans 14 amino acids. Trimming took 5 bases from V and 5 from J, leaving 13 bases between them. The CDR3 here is CASSPTLTYQPQHF. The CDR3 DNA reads TGTGCCAGCAGTCCAACCCTAACCTATCAGCCCCAGCATTTT.

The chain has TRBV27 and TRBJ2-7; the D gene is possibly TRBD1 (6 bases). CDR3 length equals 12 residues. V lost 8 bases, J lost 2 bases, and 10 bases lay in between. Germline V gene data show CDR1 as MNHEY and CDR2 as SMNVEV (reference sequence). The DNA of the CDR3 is TGTGCCAGCGGAAGACAGGCCTACGAGCAGTACTTC. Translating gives CASGRQAYEQYF.

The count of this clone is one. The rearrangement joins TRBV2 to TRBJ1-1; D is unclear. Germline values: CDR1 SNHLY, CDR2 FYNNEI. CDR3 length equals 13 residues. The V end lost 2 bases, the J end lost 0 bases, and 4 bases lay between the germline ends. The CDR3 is CASSESVNTEAFF. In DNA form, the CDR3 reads TGTGCCAGCAGTGAATCGGTGAACACTGAAGCTTTCTTT.

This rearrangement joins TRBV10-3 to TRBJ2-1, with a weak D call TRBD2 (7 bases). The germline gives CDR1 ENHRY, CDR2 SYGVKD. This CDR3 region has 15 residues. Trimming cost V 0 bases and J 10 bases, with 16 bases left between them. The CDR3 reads CAISESGGGPLEQFF. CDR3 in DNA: TGTGCCATCAGTGAGTCGGGCGGGGGCCCCTTAGAGCAGTTCTTC.

DNA for the CDR3: TGTGCCAGCAGCGTAGTGGGACAGGGGTATGGCTACACCTTC. Encoded protein: CASSVVGQGYGYTF. This chain connects TRBV9 to TRBJ1-2; 10 bases are a match to TRBD1. CDR3 length equals 14 residues. V lost 0 bases and J lost 5; bases outside the gene matches: 1. Germline V gives CDR1 SGDLS, CDR2 YYNGEE.

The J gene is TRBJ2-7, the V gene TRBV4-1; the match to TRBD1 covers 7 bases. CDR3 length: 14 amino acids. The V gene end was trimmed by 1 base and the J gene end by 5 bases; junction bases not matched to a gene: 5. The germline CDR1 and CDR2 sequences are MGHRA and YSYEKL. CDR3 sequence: CASSQAGTADEQYF. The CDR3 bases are TGCGCCAGCAGCCAAGCCGGGACAGCCGACGAGCAGTACTTC.

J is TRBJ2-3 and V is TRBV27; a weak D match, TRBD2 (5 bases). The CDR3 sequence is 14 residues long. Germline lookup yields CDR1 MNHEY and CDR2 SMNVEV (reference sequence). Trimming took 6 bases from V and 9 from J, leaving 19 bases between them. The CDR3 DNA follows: TGTGCCAGCAGCGTTACGGGGTCCCTCGGAACGCAGTATTTT. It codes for CASSVTGSLGTQYF.